This T cell receptor beta chain came from a study of blood T cell repertoires in COVID-19. Method: immunoSEQ multiplex PCR; TCRdb's copy keeps in-frame clones and lacks some. The data hold approximately 200,000 clones, with about 88% observed a single time. The material sequenced was PBMCs or T cells enriched from blood (not recorded which). This clonotype was obtained from a middle-aged woman with acute COVID-19.

CDR3 loop: CASSQTSGGDNEQFF. As DNA, the CDR3 is TGTGCCAGCAGTCAGACTAGCGGGGGGGACAATGAGCAGTTCTTC. V is TRBV6-5 and J is TRBJ2-1; 14 bases line up with TRBD2. V was clipped by 5 bases and J by 5 bases; unmatched bases: 2. This CDR3 region has 15 residues. Germline V gene data show CDR1 as MNHEY and CDR2 as SVGAGI.